This TCR beta chain derives from a study of STAT5B mutations in CD4+ large granular lymphocyte leukemia. Germline values: CDR1 SQVTM, CDR2 ANQGSEA. Trimming cost V 4 bases and J 6 bases; bases outside gene matches: 7. The length of the CDR3 is 13 residues. Study-wide findings and caveats: Patient CD4-sorted repertoires stayed more clonal than healthy ones after leukemic-clone removal. Compared with healthy controls (2/35), patient top clones favored TRBV06 (8/27). No patients shared main leukemic clonotypes, though roughly 27% appeared at low frequency elsewhere.

Assay: immunoSEQ multiplex PCR; the TCRdb copy retains only in-frame clones and omits some. Of some 23,000 clones in the sample, 74% were seen once. Controls came from buffy coats of healthy blood donors. This clone was observed a handful of times. Its antigen is unidentified. The receptor comes from a human donor in good health. The chain has TRBV29-1 and TRBJ2-7; 9 bases agree with TRBD2. Sequencing was done on a sample of CD4+ T cells from blood buffy coats. CDR3 protein: CSVVRSGRGEQYF. CDR3 DNA: TGCAGCGTTGTGCGTAGCGGGAGAGGCGAGCAGTACTTC.